One sample yielded the 4 T cell receptor beta chains listed below, sequenced in a study of blood T cell repertoires in COVID-19. TCRdb's table, derived via immunoSEQ multiplex PCR, lists solely in-frame clones and lacks some. The sample lists 200,000 to 300,000 clones, 70% to 75% seen once, with 3.3% in the top ten. Specimen: peripheral blood. The receptors were sampled from a woman over 75 with acute or convalescent COVID-19.

The V call is TRBV7-2, the J call TRBJ2-7; 9 bases are a match to TRBD1. With 4 bases clipped from V and 9 bases from J, the junction kept 13 bases outside the gene matches. This CDR3 spans 15 amino acids. Germline CDR1 reads SGHTA; CDR2 reads FQGNSA. As DNA, the CDR3 is TGTGCCAGCAGCTCGACCGGGACAGGGCCCTCCGGGCAGTACTTC. It is translated as CASSSTGTGPSGQYF.

This sequence joins TRBV5-1 and TRBJ1-4; 7 bases fit TRBD1. This CDR3 has 14 residues. The ends lost 3 bases at V and 3 bases at J; junction bases unmatched: 2. Germline CDR1 and CDR2: SGHRS and YFSETQ. The CDR3 DNA reads TGCGCCAGCAGCTCCGGGACAGCTAATGAAAAACTGTTTTTT. This sequence encodes CASSSGTANEKLFF.

The chain is built from TRBV3-1 (or the pseudogene TRBV3-2) and TRBJ2-2; 8 positions agree with TRBD1. V lost 7 bases and J lost 1; bases outside the gene matches: 5. CDR1 is LGHDT, CDR2 YNNKEL, per germline (reference sequence). The CDR3 consists of 15 residues. The CDR3 nucleotides are TGTGCCAGCATGGGGACAGGAGGGAACACCGGGGAGCTGTTTTTT. Translated, it gives CASMGTGGNTGELFF.

The chain is built from TRBV2 and TRBJ1-2; D gene ambiguous. The CDR3 covers 14 residues. From germline, CDR1 is SNHLY and CDR2 FYNNEI. Trimming shortened V by 7 bases and J by 1 base, and 13 bases separated the two germline ends. In DNA form, the CDR3 reads TGTGCCAGCAACCCCCTCCGGGGTAACTATGGCTACACCTTC. It is translated as CASNPLRGNYGYTF. Variable domain in full (rest from reference TRBV2 and TRBJ1-2): EPEVTQTPSHQVTQMGQEVILRCVPISNHLYFYWYRQILGQKVEFLVSFYNNEISEKSEIFDDQFSVERPDGSNFTLKIRSTKLEDSAMYFCASNPLRGNYGYTFGSGTRLTVV.